These 16 T cell receptor beta chains share one sample of origin, sequenced in a study of T cell changes during pregnancy in multiple sclerosis. TCRdb keeps only in-frame clones here, not all; method: immunoSEQ multiplex PCR. The data show around 23,000 clones, with 90% seen just once and just under 9.5% held by the top ten. Material: CD8+ T cells from peripheral blood mononuclear cells, obtained in the third trimester of pregnancy. All receptors come from a female donor in good health, enrolled as a control in a pregnancy study.

V is TRBV2 and J is TRBJ1-1; D remains unclear. V was shortened by 3 bases and J by 0 bases, with 8 bases between the two germline ends. The germline V gene encodes CDR1 SNHLY and CDR2 FYNNEI. The CDR3 runs to 14 residues. CDR3 sequence (DNA): TGTGCCAGCAGTGAGCACAGTATGAACACTGAAGCTTTCTTT. Its protein is CASSEHSMNTEAFF.

V and J are TRBV28 and TRBJ2-2; tentatively, D is TRBD1 (5 bases). From germline, CDR1 is MDHEN and CDR2 SYDVKM. The length of the CDR3 is 15 residues. V lost 1 base to trimming and J lost 5 bases, with 11 bases between them. The CDR3 loop reads CASSLYQSGTGELFF. CDR3 in DNA: TGTGCCAGCAGTTTATACCAATCAGGGACCGGGGAGCTGTTTTTT.

The gene calls are TRBV6-1 and TRBJ1-2, with 10 bases that match TRBD1. V lost 4 bases, J lost 6 bases, and 8 bases stayed unmatched. Germline loops: CDR1 MNHNS, CDR2 SASEGT. The CDR3 totals 15 residues. The CDR3 DNA is TGTGCCAGCAGTGCCGAGACAGGGGGCAGGAATGGCTACACCTTC. Protein: CASSAETGGRNGYTF.

This chain connects TRBV5-1 to TRBJ2-5, with D possibly being TRBD1 (6 bases). The CDR3 spans 14 residues. Trimming removed 2 bases at V and 1 base at J, with 9 bases between. CDR1 is SGHRS and CDR2 is YFSETQ in the germline V gene. CDR3 nucleotide sequence: TGCGCCAGCAGCTTCGAAGGGGGCCAAGAGACCCAGTACTTC. Encoded protein: CASSFEGGQETQYF.

The chain is built from TRBV6-4 and TRBJ2-2; 8 bases match TRBD1. Germline V gene sequence: CDR1 MRHNA, CDR2 SNTAGT. After removal of 6 bases from V and 5 bases from J, the junction contained 5 bases not matched to a gene. The CDR3 totals 14 residues. CDR3 DNA sequence: TGTGCCAGCAGCGAACAGGGGGGTACCGGGGAGCTGTTTTTT. The encoded protein is CASSEQGGTGELFF.

The chain couples TRBV19 to TRBJ2-5; D gene ambiguous. Germline CDR1 is LNHDA and CDR2 is SQIVND (reference sequence). V lost 5 bases and J 6 bases, leaving 19 bases between the germline ends. The CDR3 extends over 15 amino acids. CDR3 coding DNA: TGTGCCAGTAGTCCCCCCGCGTCGCGGTGGAAGACCCAGTACTTC. Encoded protein: CASSPPASRWKTQYF.

The V call is TRBV27, the J call TRBJ1-1, with a weak D call TRBD1 (6 bases). The CDR3 contains 12 residues. Trimming removed 2 bases from V and 10 bases from J, with 11 bases in between. CDR1 and CDR2 (germline): MNHEY, SMNVEV (reference sequence). The CDR3 here is CASSLQGQGAFF. The CDR3 DNA reads as TGTGCCAGCAGTTTACAGGGGCAGGGAGCTTTCTTT.

The V and J genes are TRBV6-4 and TRBJ1-1, with a possible D match to TRBD1 (6 bases). The V gene lost 0 bases and the J gene lost 10 bases, with 12 bases spanning the gap. This CDR3 has 13 amino acids. CDR1 is MRHNA and CDR2 is SNTAGT in the germline V gene. CDR3 nucleotide sequence: TGTGCCAGCAGTGACTCGCAGGGGAGATCAGCTTTCTTT. Translated: CASSDSQGRSAFF.

This clone was counted between two and nine times. This chain joins TRBV9 and TRBJ2-1; D might be TRBD2 (5 bases). V lost 0 bases and J lost 0, with 10 bases in between. Germline V gene sequence: CDR1 SGDLS, CDR2 YYNGEE. The CDR3 sequence is 16 residues long. This CDR3 reads CASSVGGLTSYNEQFF. The DNA of the CDR3 is TGTGCCAGCAGCGTAGGCGGACTGACCTCCTACAATGAGCAGTTCTTC.

The rearrangement uses TRBV7-8 and TRBJ2-3, with D perhaps TRBD2 (5 bases). Trimming cost V 4 bases and J 2 bases, with 16 bases left between them. Germline V lookup: CDR1 SGHVS, CDR2 FQNEAQ. This CDR3 contains 16 residues. In nucleotides, the CDR3 is TGTGCCAGCAGCTACCTTTTGGAGCGGATCACAGATACGCAGTATTTT. The encoded protein is CASSYLLERITDTQYF.

V usage is TRBV7-8 and J usage is TRBJ2-7; D is perhaps TRBD1 (8 bases). Trimming left V 5 bases short and J 4 bases short, with 21 bases between. The CDR3 is 16 amino acids. Germline assignment: CDR1 SGHVS and CDR2 FQNEAQ. The CDR3 loop is CASSSPTGEGLYEQYF. DNA of the CDR3: TGTGCCAGCAGCAGCCCGACAGGGGAGGGACTGTACGAGCAGTACTTC.

This chain connects TRBV11-2 to TRBJ2-3; possible D gene TRBD2, 6 bases. This CDR3 is 14 amino acids long. In germline, CDR1 is SGHAT, CDR2 FQNNGV. The V gene lost 5 bases and the J gene lost 4 bases, with 13 bases spanning the gap. The CDR3 sequence: CASSLLGGPDTQYF. The CDR3 DNA follows: TGTGCCAGCAGCCTACTGGGGGGTCCAGATACGCAGTATTTT.

CDR3 region: CSVGGTSGRSYEQYF. As DNA, the CDR3 is TGCAGCGTTGGGGGGACTAGCGGAAGGTCCTACGAGCAGTACTTC. V gene TRBV29-1 combines with J gene TRBJ2-7; 11 nucleotides align to TRBD2. Germline loops: CDR1 SQVTM, CDR2 ANQGSEA. Losses at the gene ends were 4 bases for V and 1 base for J; bases not matched to a gene: 6. CDR3 length equals 15 residues.

The chain combines TRBV9 with TRBJ2-7; 7 positions agree with TRBD1. The CDR3 has 14 residues. The ends lost 4 bases at V and 0 bases at J; junction bases unmatched: 4. Germline V lookup: CDR1 SGDLS, CDR2 YYNGEE. The CDR3 is CASSPWDSSYEQYF. CDR3 in DNA: TGTGCCAGCAGCCCATGGGACAGCTCCTACGAGCAGTACTTC.

This chain links TRBV6-1 with TRBJ2-7, with 14 nucleotides matching TRBD2. This CDR3 spans 15 amino acids. V dropped 6 bases and J dropped 2; count of bases not matched to a gene: 3. The germline CDR1 and CDR2 sequences are MNHNS and SASEGT. This CDR3 reads CASSLTSGRAYEQYF. CDR3 in DNA: TGTGCCAGCAGCCTGACTAGCGGGAGGGCCTACGAGCAGTACTTC.

The J gene is TRBJ1-3, the V gene TRBV13; D not resolved. The CDR3 is 12 residues long. The germline V and J ends were trimmed by 3 bases and 4 bases, with 4 bases remaining between them. Germline V gene lookup returns CDR1 PRHDT and CDR2 FYEKMQ (reference sequence). In DNA, the CDR3 is TGTGCCAGCAGCTTTCAAGGAAACACCATATATTTT. This encodes CASSFQGNTIYF.